The 24 T cell receptor beta chains in this list originate from one sample, sequenced in a study of shared clonotypes between healthy human individuals. Sequenced by immunoSEQ multiplex PCR; TCRdb stores in-frame clones only, minus some. Of 1 million to 1.2 million clones listed, 70% to 85% are singletons. Sequencing was done on a sample of memory CD4+ T cells from PBMCs. Subset: CD45RA-negative fraction. These receptors all stem from a man aged 18 to 30 in good health. Some clones in this sample may be carry-over from other donors' samples.

The chain has TRBV19 and TRBJ1-1; a weak D match, TRBD1 (5 bases). The germline CDR1 and CDR2 sequences are LNHDA and SQIVND (reference sequence). Trimming took off 4 bases at V and 4 bases at J, with 16 bases between the two ends. CDR3 length: 15 residues. CDR3 sequence reads: CASSTGHLFRTEAFF. The CDR3, as DNA: TGTGCCAGTAGTACGGGGCATTTATTCCGCACTGAAGCTTTCTTT.

J is TRBJ2-1 and V is TRBV5-1; 11 bases are a match to TRBD2. Germline V gives CDR1 SGHRS, CDR2 YFSETQ. CDR3 length equals 15 residues. V lost 2 bases, J lost 6 bases, and 4 bases stayed unmatched. CDR3 nucleotides: TGCGCCAGCAGCTTAATAGCGGGAGGGAGCAATGAGCAGTTCTTC. Its translation is CASSLIAGGSNEQFF.

This clone was found once. The CDR3 DNA is TGTGCCTGGAGGAGCGGGGGGAGCTCCTACAATGAGCAGTTCTTC. This translates into CAWRSGGSSYNEQFF. This chain links TRBV30 with TRBJ2-1; 9 nucleotides align to TRBD2. The CDR3 runs to 15 residues. Germline trimming cut 3 bases from V and 0 bases from J; bases unmatched to any gene: 3. The germline gives CDR1 GTSNPN, CDR2 SVGIG (reference sequence).

In its sample, this clone was seen a few times. The V gene is TRBV6-5, the J gene TRBJ2-3, with a weak D call TRBD1 (5 bases). The CDR3 length is 12 residues. Trimming removed 5 bases at V and 6 bases at J, with 9 bases between. Germline V gene lookup returns CDR1 MNHEY and CDR2 SVGAGI. CDR3 nucleotides: TGTGCCAGCAGTACTGACAGTGATACGCAGTATTTT. It specifies CASSTDSDTQYF.

The chain carries TRBV5-4 and TRBJ1-1; no definite D call. The germline V gene has CDR1 SGHNT and CDR2 YYREEE (reference sequence). This CDR3 region has 12 residues. Trimming stripped 6 bases from V and 2 bases from J, with 8 bases between. CDR3 region: CASMDGNTEAFF. In DNA, the CDR3 is TGTGCCAGCATGGACGGAAACACTGAAGCTTTCTTT.

This chain links TRBV10-3 with TRBJ2-7; 9 bases fit TRBD1. This CDR3 has 12 amino acids. Losses at the gene ends were 10 bases for V and 4 bases for J; bases not matched to a gene: 5. Germline lookup yields CDR1 ENHRY and CDR2 SYGVKD. CDR3 amino acids: CATWDRAYEQYF. In DNA, the CDR3 is TGTGCCACCTGGGACAGGGCTTACGAGCAGTACTTC.

This clone appeared a few times. The gene calls are TRBV30 and TRBJ2-6; D is unclear. CDR1 is GTSNPN, CDR2 SVGIG, per germline (reference sequence). The CDR3 runs to 18 residues. Between the trimmed V and J ends, which lost 0 bases and 0 bases, there was a span of 15 bases. The CDR3 loop reads CAWSVQGRQLSGANVLTF. The CDR3 coding sequence is TGTGCCTGGAGTGTACAAGGGCGCCAACTCTCTGGGGCCAACGTCCTGACTTTC.

The chain is built from TRBV9 and TRBJ2-3, with D possibly TRBD2 on 6 matching bases. The CDR3 is made up of 13 amino acids. The ends were cut back, 2 bases at V and 8 bases at J, with 12 bases in the middle. Germline CDR1 and CDR2: SGDLS and YYNGEE. CDR3: CASSVVAAGTQYF. The CDR3 coding sequence is TGTGCCAGCAGCGTCGTAGCGGCGGGTACGCAGTATTTT. The full variable domain, its missing parts supplied by reference TRBV9 and TRBJ2-3, is DSGVTQTPKHLITATGQRVTLRCSPRSGDLSVYWYQQSLDQGLQFLIQYYNGEERAKGNILERFSAQQFPDLHSELNLSSLELGDSALYFCASSVVAAGTQYFGPGTRLTVL.

The chain carries TRBV5-6 and TRBJ2-7, with unresolved D. Looked up from germline, CDR1 is SGHDT and CDR2 is YYEEEE. V lost 4 bases, J lost 1 base, and 9 bases lay in between. This CDR3 contains 13 residues. The CDR3 sequence is CASSAAPSYEQYF. CDR3 DNA: TGTGCCAGCAGCGCCGCACCATCCTACGAGCAGTACTTC. The whole variable domain, filled in from reference TRBV5-6 and TRBJ2-7, reads DAGVTQSPTHLIKTRGQQVTLRCSPKSGHDTVSWYQQALGQGPQFIFQYYEEEERQRGNFPDRFSGHQFPNYSSELNVNALLLGDSALYLCASSAAPSYEQYFGPGTRLTVT.

This chain connects TRBV20-1 to TRBJ1-1, with no clear D. Germline assignment: CDR1 DFQATT and CDR2 SNEGSKA (reference sequence). This CDR3 is 11 amino acids long. V was trimmed by 7 bases and J by 2 bases, leaving 8 bases between them. The CDR3 DNA sequence: TGCAGTGTTAGCTCAAACACTGAAGCTTTCTTT. It is translated as CSVSSNTEAFF.

Only a few counts were recorded for this clone. The chain combines TRBV6-5 with TRBJ1-1, with unresolved D. Per germline, CDR1 MNHEY and CDR2 SVGAGI. Trimming took off 5 bases at V and 6 bases at J, with 16 bases between the two ends. The CDR3 length is 14 residues. This CDR3 is CASSTPQVTSEAFF. The CDR3 region has the DNA TGTGCCAGCAGTACCCCCCAAGTAACGTCTGAAGCTTTCTTT.

V is TRBV11-3 and J is TRBJ2-1; TRBD2 aligns across 8 bases. Germline trimming cut 2 bases from V and 6 bases from J; bases unmatched to any gene: 3. CDR1 and CDR2 from the germline V gene are SGHNT and YENEEA. The CDR3 is made up of 14 amino acids. The CDR3 region is CASSLMGTSNEQFF. The DNA for the CDR3 is TGTGCCAGCAGCTTAATGGGGACTAGCAATGAGCAGTTCTTC.

This clone came up once. This likely stems from a read error, as it lies one base from a far larger clone. The same CDR3 also results from other DNA sequences found in this sample. The rearrangement joins TRBV7-2 to TRBJ2-3; no firm D call. The germline CDR1 and CDR2 sequences are SGHTA and FQGNSA. Trimming removed 0 bases from V and 10 bases from J, with 8 bases in between. This CDR3 has 12 residues. The CDR3 coding sequence is TGTGCCAGCAGCTTAGCCCAATGGGCGCAGTATTTT. This sequence encodes CASSLAQWAQYF.

The chain is built from TRBV6-4 and TRBJ2-5; D is perhaps TRBD1 (6 bases). Germline assignment: CDR1 MRHNA and CDR2 SNTAGT. Trimming removed 6 bases from V and 9 bases from J, with 17 bases in between. The CDR3 has 13 amino acids. The CDR3 loop reads CASREKRQVPQYF. CDR3 in DNA: TGTGCCAGCAGAGAAAAACGACAGGTGCCCCAGTACTTC.

The chain links TRBV7-8 to TRBJ2-7, with D tentatively TRBD1 or TRBD2 (5 bases each). CDR1 and CDR2 (germline): SGHVS, FQNEAQ. This CDR3 is built from 14 residues. V was shortened by 2 bases and J by 7 bases, with 15 bases between the two germline ends. The CDR3 coding sequence is TGTGCCAGCAGCTTACTCTGGGGTGGGGGAGAGCAGTACTTC. Amino acids: CASSLLWGGGEQYF.

The rearrangement uses TRBV5-4 and TRBJ1-1, with TRBD1 matching over 8 bases. This CDR3 is built from 13 residues. CDR1 and CDR2 (germline): SGHNT, YYREEE (reference sequence). The V segment lost 5 bases and the J segment 5 bases; nucleotides outside the gene matches: 5. The CDR3 here is CASRPDRETEAFF. As DNA, the CDR3 is TGTGCCAGCAGACCGGACAGGGAAACTGAAGCTTTCTTT.

This chain connects TRBV2 to TRBJ2-7, with TRBD2 matching 10 bases. The junction had 12 bases not matched to a gene; V was cut back by 7 bases and J by 3 bases. This CDR3 is built from 16 residues. Germline lookup yields CDR1 SNHLY and CDR2 FYNNEI. The CDR3 protein is CASNNPLAGALYEQYF. The CDR3 DNA is TGTGCCAGCAACAACCCCCTAGCGGGGGCTCTCTACGAGCAGTACTTC.

The chain has TRBV2 and TRBJ2-5; 9 bases are shared with TRBD2. CDR3 length equals 15 residues. CDR1 and CDR2 (germline): SNHLY, FYNNEI. Unmatched junction bases numbered 9, after V lost 5 bases and J lost 5 bases. The CDR3 is CASSTGTSKAETQYF. As DNA, the CDR3 is TGTGCCAGCAGTACTGGGACTAGCAAGGCGGAGACCCAGTACTTC.

V usage is TRBV2 and J usage is TRBJ1-4; D call uncertain. This CDR3 has 12 amino acids. The germline V and J ends were trimmed by 7 bases and 5 bases, with 8 bases remaining between them. Germline CDR1 is SNHLY and CDR2 is FYNNEI. CDR3: CASTTENEKLFF. The CDR3 region has the DNA TGTGCCAGCACTACGGAGAATGAAAAACTGTTTTTT.

The V gene is TRBV9, the J gene TRBJ2-1; possible D gene TRBD2, 6 bases. Trimming removed 4 bases from V and 5 bases from J, with 22 bases in between. This CDR3 is 17 amino acids long. Looked up from germline, CDR1 is SGDLS and CDR2 is YYNGEE. The CDR3 DNA reads TGTGCCAGCAGCTTTAGTTTAGGCGGGACTCCTGACAATGAGCAGTTCTTC. Translating it yields CASSFSLGGTPDNEQFF.

The count of this clone is one. This chain joins TRBV7-9 and TRBJ1-4; TRBD1 is a possible D gene (5 bases). The germline V gene has CDR1 SEHNR and CDR2 FQNEAQ (reference sequence). The V end was cut by 0 bases, the J end by 8 bases, with 10 bases between. CDR3 length equals 14 residues. The DNA for the CDR3 is TGTGCCAGCAGCTTAGCTCAGGGTGGAGAAAAACTGTTTTTT. Its protein product is CASSLAQGGEKLFF.

The chain uses TRBV29-1 and TRBJ2-5; D uncertain. CDR1 and CDR2 from the germline V gene are SQVTM and ANQGSEA. The CDR3 contains 12 residues. The V end was cut by 4 bases, the J end by 2 bases, with 8 bases between. This CDR3 is CSVVAKQETQYF. The DNA for the CDR3 is TGCAGCGTTGTGGCTAAACAAGAGACCCAGTACTTC.

The rearrangement links TRBV5-1 to TRBJ2-7; D may be TRBD2 (6 bases). Germline loops: CDR1 SGHRS, CDR2 YFSETQ. With 1 base removed from V and 2 bases from J, the gap between germline ends came to 10 bases. CDR3 size: 14 residues. As DNA, the CDR3 is TGCGCCAGCAGCTTGTCGGGGGAGACCTACGAGCAGTACTTC. Its translation is CASSLSGETYEQYF.

This chain links TRBV28 with TRBJ1-2; 10 bases line up with TRBD1. The trim removed 3 bases at V and 1 base at J, leaving 11 bases unmatched. CDR3 length: 18 residues. Germline CDR1 MDHEN, CDR2 SYDVKM. CDR3 amino acids: CASSFRFIGTGVNYGYTF. The CDR3 DNA reads TGTGCCAGCAGTTTTCGCTTCATCGGGACAGGGGTTAACTATGGCTACACCTTC.